This T cell receptor beta chain was observed in a study of cytomegalovirus exposure and HLA in healthy donors. Study-level findings and limits: Several of the most significant clusters were apparently associated with common viral pathogens in a later analysis. Earlier analysis found most TCR beta V segments productive about 87% or about 30% of the time.

Researchers ran the PCR with 60 Vbeta and 13 Jbeta primers. Generated by immunoSEQ multiplex PCR, the TCRdb table keeps only in-frame clones and is missing some. The table has over 85,000 clones, 7.6% seen once; the top ten hold roughly 2.1%. Points on this clone: Its antigen is unidentified.

The receptor was isolated from a man in his fifties or sixties in good health and CMV-seronegative. Sequenced material: PBMCs.

The CDR3 sequence is CASRSHRGENSPLHF. The CDR3 DNA sequence: TGTGCCAGCAGGTCGCACCGGGGGGAAAATTCACCCCTCCACTTT. This sequence joins TRBV27 and TRBJ1-6; maybe TRBD1 (5 bases). CDR1 MNHEY and CDR2 SMNVEV come from the germline V gene (reference sequence). Trimming cost V 6 bases and J 7 bases, with 16 bases left between them. The CDR3 has 15 residues.